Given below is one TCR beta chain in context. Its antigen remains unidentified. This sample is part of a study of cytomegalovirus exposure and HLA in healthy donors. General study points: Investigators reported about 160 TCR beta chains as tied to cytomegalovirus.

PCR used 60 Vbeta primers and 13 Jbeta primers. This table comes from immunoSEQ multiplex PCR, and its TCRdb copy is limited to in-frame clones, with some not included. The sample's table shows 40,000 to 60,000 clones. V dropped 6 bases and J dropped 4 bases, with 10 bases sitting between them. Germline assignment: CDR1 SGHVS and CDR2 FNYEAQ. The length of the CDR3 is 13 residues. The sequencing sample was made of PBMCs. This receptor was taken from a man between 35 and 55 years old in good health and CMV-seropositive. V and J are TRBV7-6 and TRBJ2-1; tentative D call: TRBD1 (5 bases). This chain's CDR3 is CASRAGHYNEQFF. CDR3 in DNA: TGTGCCAGCAGGGCAGGGCATTACAATGAGCAGTTCTTC.